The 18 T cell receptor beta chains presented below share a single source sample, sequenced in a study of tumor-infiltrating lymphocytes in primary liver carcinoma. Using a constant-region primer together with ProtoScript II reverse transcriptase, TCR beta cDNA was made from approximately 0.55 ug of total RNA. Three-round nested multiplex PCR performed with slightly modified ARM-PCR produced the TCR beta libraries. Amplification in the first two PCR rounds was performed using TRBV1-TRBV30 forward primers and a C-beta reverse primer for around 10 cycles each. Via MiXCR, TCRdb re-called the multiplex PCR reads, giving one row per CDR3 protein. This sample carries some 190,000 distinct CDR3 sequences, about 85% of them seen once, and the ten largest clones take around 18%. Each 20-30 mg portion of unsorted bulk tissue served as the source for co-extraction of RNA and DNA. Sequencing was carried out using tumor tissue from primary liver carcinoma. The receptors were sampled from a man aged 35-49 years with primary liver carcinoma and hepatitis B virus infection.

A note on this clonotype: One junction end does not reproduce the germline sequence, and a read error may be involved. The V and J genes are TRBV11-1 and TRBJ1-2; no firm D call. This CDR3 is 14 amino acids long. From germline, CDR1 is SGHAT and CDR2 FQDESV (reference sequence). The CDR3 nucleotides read TGTGCCAACAGCTTAGTGCGCCAAGGCAGAGGCTACACCTTC. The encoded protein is CANSLVRQGRGYTF.

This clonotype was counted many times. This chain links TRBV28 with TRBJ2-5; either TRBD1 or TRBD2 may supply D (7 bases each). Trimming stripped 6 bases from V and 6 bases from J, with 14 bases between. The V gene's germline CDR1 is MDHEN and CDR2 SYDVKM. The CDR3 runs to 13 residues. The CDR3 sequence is CASSPGGGKTQYF. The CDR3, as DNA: TGTGCCAGCAGCCCAGGGGGAGGGAAGACCCAGTACTTC.

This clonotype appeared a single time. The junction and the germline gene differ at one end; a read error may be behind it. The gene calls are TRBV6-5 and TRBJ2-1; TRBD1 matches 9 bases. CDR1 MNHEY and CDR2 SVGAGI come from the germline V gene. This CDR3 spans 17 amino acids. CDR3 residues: CASSDRSGTGLYSEQFF. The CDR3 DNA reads TGTGCGAGCAGTGACCGATCCGGGACAGGGCTATACAGTGAGCAGTTCTTC.

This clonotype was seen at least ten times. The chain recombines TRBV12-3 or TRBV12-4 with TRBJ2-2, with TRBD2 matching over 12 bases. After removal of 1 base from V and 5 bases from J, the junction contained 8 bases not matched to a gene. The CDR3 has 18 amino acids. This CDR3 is CASSLGASGRAWTGELFF. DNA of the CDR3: TGTGCCAGCAGTTTAGGGGCTAGCGGGAGGGCCTGGACCGGGGAGCTGTTTTTT.

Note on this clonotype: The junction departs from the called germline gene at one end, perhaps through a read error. CDR3 sequence (DNA): TGCAGCGTTACCCTCGGTGAAACCTACGATGAGCAGTTCTTT. Translating it yields CSVTLGETYDEQFF. The genes are TRBV29-1 and TRBJ2-1; D unclear. The CDR3 runs 14 residues. Germline values: CDR1 SQVTM, CDR2 ANQGSEA.

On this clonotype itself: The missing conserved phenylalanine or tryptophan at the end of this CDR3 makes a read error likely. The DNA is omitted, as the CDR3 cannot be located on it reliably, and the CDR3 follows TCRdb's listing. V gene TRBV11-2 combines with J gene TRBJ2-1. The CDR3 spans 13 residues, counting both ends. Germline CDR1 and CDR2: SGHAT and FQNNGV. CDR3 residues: CASSSELYNEHFV.

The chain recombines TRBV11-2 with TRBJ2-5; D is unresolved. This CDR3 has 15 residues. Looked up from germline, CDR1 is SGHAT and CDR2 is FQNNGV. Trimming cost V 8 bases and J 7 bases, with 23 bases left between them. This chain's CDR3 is CASGPRSAPEMTQYF. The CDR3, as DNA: TGTGCCAGCGGCCCCCGGTCAGCCCCAGAGATGACCCAGTACTTC.

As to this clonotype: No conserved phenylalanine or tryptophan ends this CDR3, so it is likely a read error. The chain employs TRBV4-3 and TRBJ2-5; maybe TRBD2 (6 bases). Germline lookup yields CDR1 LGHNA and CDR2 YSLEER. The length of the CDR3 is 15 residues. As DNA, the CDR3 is TGCGCTAGCAGCCAAGAGGGACTGCCGTCTGAGACCCAGTACCTC. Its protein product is CASSQEGLPSETQYL.

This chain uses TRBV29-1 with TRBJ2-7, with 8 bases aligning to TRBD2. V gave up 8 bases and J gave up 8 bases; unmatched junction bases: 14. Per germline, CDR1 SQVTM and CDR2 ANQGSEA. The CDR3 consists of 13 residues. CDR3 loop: CSLTGTGGGKQYF. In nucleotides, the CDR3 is TGCAGCTTAACCGGGACGGGGGGGGGAAAGCAGTACTTC.

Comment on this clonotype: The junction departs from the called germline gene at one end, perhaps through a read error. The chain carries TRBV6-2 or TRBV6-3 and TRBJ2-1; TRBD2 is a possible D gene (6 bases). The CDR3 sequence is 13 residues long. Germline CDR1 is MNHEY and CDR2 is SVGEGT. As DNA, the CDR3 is TGTGCCAGCAGCAGGCTAGCGACTAATGAGCTGTTCTTC. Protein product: CASSRLATNELFF.

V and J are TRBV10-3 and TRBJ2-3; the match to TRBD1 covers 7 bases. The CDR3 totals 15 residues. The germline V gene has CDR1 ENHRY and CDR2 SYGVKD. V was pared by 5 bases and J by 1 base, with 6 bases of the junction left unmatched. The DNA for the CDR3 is TGTGCCATCAGTCCTGGCAGGGGGTGCACAGATACGCAGTATTTT. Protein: CAISPGRGCTDTQYF.

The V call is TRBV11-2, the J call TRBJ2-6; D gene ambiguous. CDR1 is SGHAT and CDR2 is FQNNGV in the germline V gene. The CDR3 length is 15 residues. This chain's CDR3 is CSTQQPRSGANVLTF. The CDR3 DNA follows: TGTTCCACCCAGCAGCCACGCTCTGGGGCCAACGTCCTGACTTTC. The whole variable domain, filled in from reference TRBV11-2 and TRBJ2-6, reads EAGVAQSPRYKIIEKRQSVAFWCNPISGHATLYWYQQILGQGPKLLIQFQNNGVVDDSQLPKDRFSAERLKGVDSTLKIQPAKLEDSAVYLCSTQQPRSGANVLTFGAGSRLTVL.

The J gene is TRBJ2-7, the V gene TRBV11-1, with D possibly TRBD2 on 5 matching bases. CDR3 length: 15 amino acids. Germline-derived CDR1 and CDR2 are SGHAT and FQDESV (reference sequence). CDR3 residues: CASSVLRAPNYEMFV. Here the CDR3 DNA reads TGTGCCAGCAGTGTCTTGCGGGCCCCGAACTACGAGATGTTCGTC.

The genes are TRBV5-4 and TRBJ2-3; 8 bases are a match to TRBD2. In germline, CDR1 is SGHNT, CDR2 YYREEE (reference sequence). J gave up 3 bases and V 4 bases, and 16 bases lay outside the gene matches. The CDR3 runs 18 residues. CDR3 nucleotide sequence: TGTGCCAGCAGCCTCGGAAGTAGCGGGATTCCTAGTACAGATACGCAGTATTTT. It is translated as CASSLGSSGIPSTDTQYF.

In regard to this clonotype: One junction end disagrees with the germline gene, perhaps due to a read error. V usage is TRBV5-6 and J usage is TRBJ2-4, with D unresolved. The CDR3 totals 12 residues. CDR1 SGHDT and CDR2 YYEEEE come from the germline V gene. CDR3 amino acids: CAGRWSTGPQYF. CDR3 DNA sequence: TGTGCCGGCAGATGGTCGACCGGACCTCAGTACTTC.

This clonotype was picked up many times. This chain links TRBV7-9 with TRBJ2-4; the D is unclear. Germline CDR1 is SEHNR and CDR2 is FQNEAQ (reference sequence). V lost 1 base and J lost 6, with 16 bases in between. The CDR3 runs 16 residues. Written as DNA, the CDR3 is TGTGCCAGCAGCTTAGTTCCGGGTCCCATGGGAAACATTCAGTACTTC. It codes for CASSLVPGPMGNIQYF. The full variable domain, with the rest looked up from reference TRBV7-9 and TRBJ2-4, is DTGVSQNPRHKITKRGQNVTFRCDPISEHNRLYWYRQTLGQGPEFLTYFQNEAQLEKSRLLSDRFSAERPKGSFSTLEIQRTEQGDSAMYLCASSLVPGPMGNIQYFGAGTRLSVL.

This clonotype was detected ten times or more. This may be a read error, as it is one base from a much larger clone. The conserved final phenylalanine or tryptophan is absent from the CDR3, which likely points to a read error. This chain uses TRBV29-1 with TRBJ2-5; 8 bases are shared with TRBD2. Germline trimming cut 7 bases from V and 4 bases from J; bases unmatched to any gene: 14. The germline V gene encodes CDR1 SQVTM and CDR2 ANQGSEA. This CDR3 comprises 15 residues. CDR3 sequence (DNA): TGCAGCGCCTACGGGACTAGGTTCGTTGGAGAGACCCAGTACCTC. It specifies CSAYGTRFVGETQYL.

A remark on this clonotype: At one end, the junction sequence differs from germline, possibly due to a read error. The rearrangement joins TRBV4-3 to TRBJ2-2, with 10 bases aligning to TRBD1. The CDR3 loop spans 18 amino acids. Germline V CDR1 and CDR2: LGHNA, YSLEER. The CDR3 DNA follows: TGCGCCAACAGCCAATATCATTGGACAGGGGGGTACACCGGGGAGATGTTTTTT. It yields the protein CANSQYHWTGGYTGEMFF.